This TCR beta chain was retrieved from a study of blood T cell repertoires in COVID-19. Overall study context: COVID-19 samples from acute and convalescent phases originated in the United States, Italy and Spain.

Profiled with immunoSEQ multiplex PCR; TCRdb holds only in-frame clones, not every one. Of a few hundred thousand clones in the sample, about 87% were seen once. Germline-derived CDR1 and CDR2 are SGHNT and YENEEA. This CDR3 is built from 17 residues. Losses at the gene ends were 2 bases for V and 3 bases for J; bases not matched to a gene: 11. The receptor was isolated from a man aged 18-30 years with COVID-19, enrolled during active disease. The gene calls are TRBV11-3 and TRBJ2-7; 9 positions agree with TRBD2. The specimen was peripheral blood. The CDR3 region has the DNA TGTGCCAGCAGCTTACCTCGGCGGGAGGGTTTTCGCTACGAGCAGTACTTC. It encodes CASSLPRREGFRYEQYF.